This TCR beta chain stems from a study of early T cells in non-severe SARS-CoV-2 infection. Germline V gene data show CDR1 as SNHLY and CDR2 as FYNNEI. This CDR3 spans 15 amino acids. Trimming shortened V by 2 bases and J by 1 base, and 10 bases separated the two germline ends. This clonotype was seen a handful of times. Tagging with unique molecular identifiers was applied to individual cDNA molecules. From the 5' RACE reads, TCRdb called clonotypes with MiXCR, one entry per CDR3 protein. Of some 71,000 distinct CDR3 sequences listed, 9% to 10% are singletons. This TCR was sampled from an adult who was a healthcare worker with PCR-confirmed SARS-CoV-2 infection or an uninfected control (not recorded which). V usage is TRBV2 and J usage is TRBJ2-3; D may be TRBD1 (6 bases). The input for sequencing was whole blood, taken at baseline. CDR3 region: CASSERGSGTDTQYF. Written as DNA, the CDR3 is TGTGCCAGCAGTGAAAGGGGGAGCGGCACAGATACGCAGTATTTT.